This TCR beta chain was sequenced for a study of T cell repertoires in cytomegalovirus infection. Study information: Recently identified HLA-C-restricted CMV epitopes were used, and well-studied HLA-B-restricted CMV epitopes were used as well. Overall study results and limits: Ex vivo responses were dominated by HLA-C-restricted CMV-specific TCR beta clonotypes.

Notes on this clonotype: The antigen is unknown.

TCRdb recomputed calls from the reads with MiXCR, one row per CDR3 protein. The sample holds 200,000 or so distinct CDR3 sequences; approximately 40% are singletons and the top ten take approximately 60%. The CDR3 length is 14 residues. Germline assignment: CDR1 SGHNT and CDR2 YYREEE (reference sequence). J was trimmed by 6 bases and V by 4 bases; bases with no gene match: 7. This TCR derives from a human donor in good health (CMV status not recorded). Some clones in this sample may be carry-over from other donors' samples. This sample comprised CD8+ T cells from cultured PBMCs, obtained from culture after CMV antigen stimulation. The chain joins TRBV5-4 to TRBJ2-1, with 7 bases that match TRBD1. CDR3 DNA: TGTGCCAGCAGCGACAGTACAGGGGTCAATGAGCAGTTCTTC. Amino acids: CASSDSTGVNEQFF. The variable domain in full, with the rest retrieved from reference TRBV5-4 and TRBJ2-1, is ETGVTQSPTHLIKTRGQQVTLRCSSQSGHNTVSWYQQALGQGPQFIFQYYREEENGRGNFPPRFSGLQFPNYSSELNVNALELDDSALYLCASSDSTGVNEQFFGPGTRLTVL.